This TCR beta chain originates from a study of cytomegalovirus exposure and HLA in healthy donors. Study-wide results and limits: TCR beta chains numbering about 160 were designated cytomegalovirus-associated. Approximately 18,000 TCR beta sequences were associated with HLA alleles at 0.05 false discovery rate in a later analysis.

The PCR was carried out with 60 Vbeta primers and 13 Jbeta primers. Profiled with immunoSEQ multiplex PCR; TCRdb holds only in-frame clones, not every one. The sample contains 150,000 to 200,000 clones, around 84% of which appear only once. Remarks on this clone: Its antigen is still unknown.

This CDR3 is 12 amino acids long. The germline V gene encodes CDR1 LNHDA and CDR2 SQIVND (reference sequence). V gave up 4 bases and J gave up 3 bases, with 6 bases separating them. The sequence derives from a man between 18 and 35 years old in good health and CMV-seropositive. The specimen sequenced was PBMCs. This chain links TRBV19 with TRBJ1-1, with D unresolved. CDR3 in DNA: TGTGCCAGTAGTACCGGGTACACTGAAGCTTTCTTT. Translating gives CASSTGYTEAFF. Full variable domain (outside the CDR3, taken from reference TRBV19 and TRBJ1-1): DGGITQSPKYLFRKEGQNVTLSCEQNLNHDAMYWYRQDPGQGLRLIYYSQIVNDFQKGDIAEGYSVSREKKESFPLTVTSAQKNPTAFYLCASSTGYTEAFFGQGTRLTVV.